The next 6 T cell receptor beta chains were all read from a single sample in a study of T cells in women clearing cervical HPV infection listed by TCRdb under 2018. Receptor libraries were prepared by the immunoSEQ multiplex PCR assay. Not all clones reach the TCRdb copy of this immuneACCESS table, which keeps in-frame sequences only. Checked studies attribute under half of the gap to unresolved V genes and leave the rest unexplained. The table for this sample lists tens of thousands of clones. Of the sample, over 7.5% is held by the ten largest clones. The sequencing sample was made of blood buffy coat. The receptors originated from a woman aged 18 to 75 with a cervical HPV16 infection that either progressed to CIN3+ or cleared (not recorded which).

CDR3 residues: CSVFGQAQAGVRYSRTQYF. The covered CDR3 bases are TGCAGCGTATTTGGACAGGCCCAGGCGGGCGTCCGTTACAGTCGGACC. The rearrangement uses TRBV29-1 and TRBJ2-5; 7 bases match TRBD1. Read coverage stops 3 residues before the CDR3 terminus; the germline J gene supplies the remainder. In germline, CDR1 is SQVTM, CDR2 ANQGSEA. The trim removed 6 bases at V and 7 bases at J, leaving 29 bases unmatched. This CDR3 is built from 19 residues.

Partial CDR3 DNA: TGTGCCAGCACCAACTCGATGGGC. Its translation is CASTNSMG. The entire CDR3 is CASTNSMGYTF. The chain combines TRBV7-9 with TRBJ1-2; D is uncertain. The read ends 3 residues early relative to the CDR3; the germline J gene fills the gap. Germline values: CDR1 SEHNR, CDR2 FQNEAQ (reference sequence). The CDR3 is 11 amino acids.

A word on this clone: The DNA ends 3 residues before the CDR3 does, and the rest of the CDR3 is filled in from the germline J gene. The chain recombines TRBV7-6 with TRBJ2-3; tentative D call: TRBD1 (6 bases). The length of the CDR3 is 15 residues. Trimming removed 5 bases from V and 4 bases from J, with 16 bases in between. Germline lookup yields CDR1 SGHVS and CDR2 FNYEAQ. CDR3 DNA, as far as it was read: TGTGCCAGCAGCGCCTCACAGGGTTCAGCAGATACG. This translates into CASSASQGSADT. The whole CDR3 protein reads CASSASQGSADTQYF.

Comments on this clone: At one boundary the junction diverges from the germline segment, which might be a read error. Read coverage stops 3 residues before the CDR3 terminus; the germline J gene supplies the remainder. The rearrangement uses TRBV30 and TRBJ2-3, with D perhaps TRBD2 (5 bases). The CDR3 loop spans 11 amino acids. Germline values: CDR1 GTSNPN, CDR2 SVGIG (reference sequence). Incomplete CDR3 DNA: TGTGCCTGGACTAGCAGAGATACG. This gives the protein CAWTSRDT. The complete CDR3 reads CAWTSRDTQYF. Together with reference TRBV30 and TRBJ2-3, the CDR3 gives the full variable domain: SQTIHQWPATLVQPVGSPLSLECTVEGTSNPNLYWYRQAAGRGLQLLFYSVGIGQISSEVPQNLSASRPQDRQFILSSKKLLLSDSGFYLCAWTSRDTQYFGPGTRLTVL.

Considering frequency, this clone is medium-sized. The CDR3 end lies 3 residues beyond the end of the read and is filled in from the germline J gene. The genes are TRBV6-1 and TRBJ1-2; no clear D. Germline V gene sequence: CDR1 MNHNS, CDR2 SASEGT. Trimming pared 2 bases from V and 2 bases from J, leaving 12 bases between. This CDR3 spans 15 amino acids. The covered CDR3 bases are TGTGCCAGCAGTGAAAGTCCAGAGGGCAACTATGGC. It specifies CASSESPEGNYG. The complete CDR3 reads CASSESPEGNYGYTF.

A word on this clone: The read ends 3 residues shy of where the CDR3 ends; the end is completed using the germline J gene. The chain combines TRBV7-8 with TRBJ2-1; TRBD2 matches at 9 bases. Germline assignment: CDR1 SGHVS and CDR2 FQNEAQ. V shed 1 base, J shed 1 base, and the junction held 2 bases outside the gene matches. This CDR3 has 16 residues. Partial CDR3 DNA: TGTGCCAGCAGCTTAGTGAGCGGGGGGTCCTACAATGAG. It yields the protein CASSLVSGGSYNE. The entire CDR3 is CASSLVSGGSYNEQFF. Full variable domain (remainder filled in from reference TRBV7-8 and TRBJ2-1): GAGVSQSPRYKVAKRGQDVALRCDPISGHVSLFWYQQALGQGPEFLTYFQNEAQLDKSGLPSDRFFAERPEGSVSTLKIQRTQQEDSAVYLCASSLVSGGSYNEQFFGPGTRLTVL.